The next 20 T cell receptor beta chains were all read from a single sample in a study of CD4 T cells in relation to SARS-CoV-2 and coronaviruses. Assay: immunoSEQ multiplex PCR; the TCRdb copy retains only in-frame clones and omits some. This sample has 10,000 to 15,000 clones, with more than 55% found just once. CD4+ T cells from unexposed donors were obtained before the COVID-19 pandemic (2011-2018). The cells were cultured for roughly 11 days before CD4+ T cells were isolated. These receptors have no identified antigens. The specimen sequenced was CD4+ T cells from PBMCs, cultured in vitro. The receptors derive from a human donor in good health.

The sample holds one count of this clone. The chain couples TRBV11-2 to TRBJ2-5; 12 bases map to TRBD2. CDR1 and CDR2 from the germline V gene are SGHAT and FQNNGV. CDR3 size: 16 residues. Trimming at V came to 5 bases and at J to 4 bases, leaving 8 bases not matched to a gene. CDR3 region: CASSLTPLAGGETQYF. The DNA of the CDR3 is TGTGCCAGCAGCCTAACCCCACTAGCGGGAGGAGAGACCCAGTACTTC.

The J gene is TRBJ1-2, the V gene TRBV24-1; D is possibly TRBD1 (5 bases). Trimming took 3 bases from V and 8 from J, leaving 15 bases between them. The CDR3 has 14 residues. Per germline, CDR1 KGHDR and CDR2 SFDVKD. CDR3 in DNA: TGTGCCACCAGTGATACCCGGGACGCTGGGGGCTACACCTTC. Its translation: CATSDTRDAGGYTF.

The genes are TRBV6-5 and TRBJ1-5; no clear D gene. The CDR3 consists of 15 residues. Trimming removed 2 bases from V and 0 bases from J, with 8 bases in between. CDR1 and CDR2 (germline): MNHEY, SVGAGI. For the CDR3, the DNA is TGTGCCAGCAGTTACGCCAGGCATAGCAATCAGCCCCAGCATTTT. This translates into CASSYARHSNQPQHF.

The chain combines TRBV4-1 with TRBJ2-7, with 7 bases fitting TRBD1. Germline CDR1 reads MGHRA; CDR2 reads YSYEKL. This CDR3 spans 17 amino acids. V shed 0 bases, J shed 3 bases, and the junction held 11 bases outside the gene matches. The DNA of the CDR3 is TGCGCCAGCAGCCAAGATCTCTCGAGGGGGCAAAGCTACGAGCAGTACTTC. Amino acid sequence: CASSQDLSRGQSYEQYF.

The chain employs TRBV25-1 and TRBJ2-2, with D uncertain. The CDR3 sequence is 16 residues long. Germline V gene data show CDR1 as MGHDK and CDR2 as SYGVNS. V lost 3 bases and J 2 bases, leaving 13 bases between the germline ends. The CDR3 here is CASSESGKGNTGELFF. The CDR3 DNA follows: TGTGCCAGCAGTGAGTCCGGAAAGGGCAACACCGGGGAGCTGTTTTTT.

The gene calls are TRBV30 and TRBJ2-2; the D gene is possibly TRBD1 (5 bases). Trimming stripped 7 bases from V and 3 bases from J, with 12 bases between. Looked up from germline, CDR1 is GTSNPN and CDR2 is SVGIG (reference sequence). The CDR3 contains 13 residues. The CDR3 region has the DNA TGTGCCTCAAAAACAGGATACACCGGGGAGCTGTTTTTT. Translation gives CASKTGYTGELFF.

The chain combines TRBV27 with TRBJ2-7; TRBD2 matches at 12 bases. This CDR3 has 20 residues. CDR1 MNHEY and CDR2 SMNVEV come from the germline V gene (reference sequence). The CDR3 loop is CVTRDRVFLAGGPSVDEQYF. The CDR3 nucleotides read TGTGTAACCCGGGACAGGGTCTTCCTAGCGGGAGGGCCGAGCGTCGACGAGCAGTACTTC.

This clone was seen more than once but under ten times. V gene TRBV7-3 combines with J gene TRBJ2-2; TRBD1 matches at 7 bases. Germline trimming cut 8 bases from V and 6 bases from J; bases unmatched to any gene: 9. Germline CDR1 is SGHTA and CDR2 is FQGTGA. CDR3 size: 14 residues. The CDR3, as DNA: TGTGCCAGCGAGCTCATTCAGGGGGCCGGGGAGCTGTTTTTT. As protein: CASELIQGAGELFF. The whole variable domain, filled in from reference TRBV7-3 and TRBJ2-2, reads GAGVSQTPSNKVTEKGKYVELRCDPISGHTALYWYRQSLGQGPEFLIYFQGTGAADDSGLPNDRFFAVRPEGSVSTLKIQRTERGDSAVYLCASELIQGAGELFFGEGSRLTVL.

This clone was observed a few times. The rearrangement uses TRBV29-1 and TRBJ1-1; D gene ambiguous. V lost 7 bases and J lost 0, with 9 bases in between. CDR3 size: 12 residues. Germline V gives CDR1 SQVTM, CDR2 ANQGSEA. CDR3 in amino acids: CSALYVNTEAFF. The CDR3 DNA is TGCAGCGCCCTTTATGTGAACACTGAAGCTTTCTTT.

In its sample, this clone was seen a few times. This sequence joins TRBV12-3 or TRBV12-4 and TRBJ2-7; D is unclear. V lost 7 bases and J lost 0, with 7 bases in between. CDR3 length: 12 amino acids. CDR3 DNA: TGTGCCAGCAAGATGAGCTCCTACGAGCAGTACTTC. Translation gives CASKMSSYEQYF.

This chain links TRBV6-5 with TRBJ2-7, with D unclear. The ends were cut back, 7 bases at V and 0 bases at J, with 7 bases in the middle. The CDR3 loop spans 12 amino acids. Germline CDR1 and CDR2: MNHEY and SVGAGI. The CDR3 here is CASTGNSYEQYF. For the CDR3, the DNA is TGTGCCAGCACGGGCAACTCCTACGAGCAGTACTTC.

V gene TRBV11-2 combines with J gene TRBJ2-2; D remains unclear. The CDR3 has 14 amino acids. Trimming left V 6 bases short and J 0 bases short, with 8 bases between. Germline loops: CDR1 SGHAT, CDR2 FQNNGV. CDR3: CASRQTANTGELFF. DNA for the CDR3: TGTGCCAGCAGACAAACAGCGAACACCGGGGAGCTGTTTTTT.

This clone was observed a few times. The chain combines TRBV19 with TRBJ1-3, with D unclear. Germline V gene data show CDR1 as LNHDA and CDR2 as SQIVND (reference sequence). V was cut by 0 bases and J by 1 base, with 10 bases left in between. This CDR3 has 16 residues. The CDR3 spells CASSIDHGVSGNTIYF. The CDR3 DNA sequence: TGTGCCAGTAGTATAGATCACGGGGTATCTGGAAACACCATATATTTT.

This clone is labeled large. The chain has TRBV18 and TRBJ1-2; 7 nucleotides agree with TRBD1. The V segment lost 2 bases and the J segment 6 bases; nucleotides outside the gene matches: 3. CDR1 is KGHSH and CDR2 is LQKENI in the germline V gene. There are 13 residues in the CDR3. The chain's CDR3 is CASSPRQGDGYTF. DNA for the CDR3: TGTGCCAGCTCACCAAGACAGGGAGATGGCTACACCTTC.

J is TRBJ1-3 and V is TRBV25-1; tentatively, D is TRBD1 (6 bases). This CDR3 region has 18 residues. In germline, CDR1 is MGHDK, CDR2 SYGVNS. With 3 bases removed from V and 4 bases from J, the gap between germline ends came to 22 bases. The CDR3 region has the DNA TGTGCCAGCAGTGATGGGGGCCTAGGGACATTCGGAGGAAACACCATATATTTT. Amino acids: CASSDGGLGTFGGNTIYF.

This CDR3 reads CASSPGDTGELFF. In DNA, the CDR3 is TGTGCCAGCAGTCCGGGGGACACCGGGGAGCTGTTTTTT. The genes are TRBV6-5 and TRBJ2-2; perhaps TRBD2 as D (6 bases). The CDR3 has 13 residues. V was trimmed by 5 bases and J by 3 bases, leaving 7 bases between them. The V gene's germline CDR1 is MNHEY and CDR2 SVGAGI.

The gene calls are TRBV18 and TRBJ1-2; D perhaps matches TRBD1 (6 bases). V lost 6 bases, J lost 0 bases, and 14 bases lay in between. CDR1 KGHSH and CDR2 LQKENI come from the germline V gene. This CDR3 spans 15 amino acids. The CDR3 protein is CASSPNRDTNYGYTF. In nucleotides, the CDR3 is TGTGCCAGCTCGCCCAACAGGGACACTAACTATGGCTACACCTTC.

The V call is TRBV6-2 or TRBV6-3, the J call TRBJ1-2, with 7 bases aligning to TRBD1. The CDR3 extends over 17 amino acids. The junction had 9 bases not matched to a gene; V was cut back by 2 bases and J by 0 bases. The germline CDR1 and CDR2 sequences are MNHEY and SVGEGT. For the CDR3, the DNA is TGTGCCAGCAGTTACCCGTTGGACAGGATTACTAACTATGGCTACACCTTC. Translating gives CASSYPLDRITNYGYTF.

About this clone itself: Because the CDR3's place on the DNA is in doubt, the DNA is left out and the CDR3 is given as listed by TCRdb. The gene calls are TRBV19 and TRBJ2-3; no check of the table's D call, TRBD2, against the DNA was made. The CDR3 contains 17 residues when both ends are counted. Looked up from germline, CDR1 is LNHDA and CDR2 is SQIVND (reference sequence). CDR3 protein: CASTSGLAGAYVDTQYF.

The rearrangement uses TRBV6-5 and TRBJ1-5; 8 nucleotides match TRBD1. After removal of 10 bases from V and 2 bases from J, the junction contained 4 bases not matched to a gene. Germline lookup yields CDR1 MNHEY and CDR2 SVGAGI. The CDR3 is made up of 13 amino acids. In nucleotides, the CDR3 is TGTGCCATTACGACAGGGGGCAATCAGCCCCAGCATTTT. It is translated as CAITTGGNQPQHF.